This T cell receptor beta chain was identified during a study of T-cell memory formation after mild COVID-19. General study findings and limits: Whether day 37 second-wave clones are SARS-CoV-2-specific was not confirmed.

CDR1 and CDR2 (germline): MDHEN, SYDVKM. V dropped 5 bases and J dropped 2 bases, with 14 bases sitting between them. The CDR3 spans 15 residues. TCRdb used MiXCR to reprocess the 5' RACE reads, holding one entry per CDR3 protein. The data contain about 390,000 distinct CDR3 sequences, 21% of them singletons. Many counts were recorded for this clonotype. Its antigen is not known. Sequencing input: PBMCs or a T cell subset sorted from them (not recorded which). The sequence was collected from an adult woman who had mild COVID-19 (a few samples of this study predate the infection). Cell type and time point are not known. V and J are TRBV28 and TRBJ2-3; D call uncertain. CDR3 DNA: TGTGCCAGCAGTCCGCCGGCCAAACACACAGATACGCAGTATTTT. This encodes CASSPPAKHTDTQYF.